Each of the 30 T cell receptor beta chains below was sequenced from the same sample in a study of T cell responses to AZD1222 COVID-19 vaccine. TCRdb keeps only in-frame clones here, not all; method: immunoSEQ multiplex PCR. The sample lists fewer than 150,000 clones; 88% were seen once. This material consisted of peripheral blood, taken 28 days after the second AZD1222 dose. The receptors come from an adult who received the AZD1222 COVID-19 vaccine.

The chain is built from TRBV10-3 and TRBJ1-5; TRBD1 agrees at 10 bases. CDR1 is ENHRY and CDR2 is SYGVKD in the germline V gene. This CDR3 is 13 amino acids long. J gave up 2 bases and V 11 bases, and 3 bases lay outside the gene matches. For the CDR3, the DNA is TGTGCCGGTGGGACAGGGGGCAATCAGCCCCAGCATTTT. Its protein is CAGGTGGNQPQHF.

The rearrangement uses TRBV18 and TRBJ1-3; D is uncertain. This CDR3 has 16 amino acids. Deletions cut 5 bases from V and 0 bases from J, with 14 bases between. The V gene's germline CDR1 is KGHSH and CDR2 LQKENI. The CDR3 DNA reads TGTGCCAGCTCAACCCTGACGGAGAGCTCTGGAAACACCATATATTTT. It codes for CASSTLTESSGNTIYF.

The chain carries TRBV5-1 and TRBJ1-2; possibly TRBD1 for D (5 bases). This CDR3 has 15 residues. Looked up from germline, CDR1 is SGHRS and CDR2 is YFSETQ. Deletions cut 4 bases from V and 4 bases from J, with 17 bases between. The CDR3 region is CASSGERGLGYGYTF. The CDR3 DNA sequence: TGCGCCAGCAGCGGGGAAAGGGGCTTGGGCTATGGCTACACCTTC.

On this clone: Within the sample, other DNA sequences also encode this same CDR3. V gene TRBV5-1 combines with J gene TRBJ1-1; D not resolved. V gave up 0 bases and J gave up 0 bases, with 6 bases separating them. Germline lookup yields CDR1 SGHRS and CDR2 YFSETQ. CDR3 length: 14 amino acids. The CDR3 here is CASSLGGMNTEAFF. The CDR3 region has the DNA TGCGCCAGCAGCTTGGGCGGGATGAACACTGAAGCTTTCTTT.

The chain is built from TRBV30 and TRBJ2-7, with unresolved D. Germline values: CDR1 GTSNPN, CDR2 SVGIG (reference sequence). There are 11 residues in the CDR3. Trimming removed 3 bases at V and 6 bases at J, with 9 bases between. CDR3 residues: CAWRVGGEQYF. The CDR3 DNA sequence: TGTGCCTGGAGGGTGGGCGGCGAGCAGTACTTC.

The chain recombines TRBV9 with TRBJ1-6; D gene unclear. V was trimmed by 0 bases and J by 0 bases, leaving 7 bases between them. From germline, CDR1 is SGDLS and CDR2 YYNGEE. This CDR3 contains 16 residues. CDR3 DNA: TGTGCCAGCAGCGTAGGGGGAAACTCCTATAATTCACCCCTCCACTTT. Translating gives CASSVGGNSYNSPLHF.

The CDR3 protein is CATGTQGASPLHF. In DNA form, the CDR3 reads TGTGCCACCGGGACTCAGGGGGCTTCACCCCTCCACTTT. The chain employs TRBV19 and TRBJ1-6; the match to TRBD1 covers 8 bases. With 10 bases clipped from V and 9 bases from J, the junction kept 8 bases outside the gene matches. The germline V gene has CDR1 LNHDA and CDR2 SQIVND (reference sequence). The CDR3 is 13 amino acids.

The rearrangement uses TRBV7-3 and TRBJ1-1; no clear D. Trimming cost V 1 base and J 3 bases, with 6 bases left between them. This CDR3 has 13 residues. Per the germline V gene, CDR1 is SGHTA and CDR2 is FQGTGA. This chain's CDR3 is CASSLKWDTEAFF. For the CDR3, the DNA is TGTGCCAGCAGCTTAAAATGGGACACTGAAGCTTTCTTT.

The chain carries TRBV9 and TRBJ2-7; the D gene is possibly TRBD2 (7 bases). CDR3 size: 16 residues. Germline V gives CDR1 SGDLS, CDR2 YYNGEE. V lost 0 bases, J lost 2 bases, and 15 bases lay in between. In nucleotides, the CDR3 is TGTGCCAGCAGCGTAGCTGGGGGGGCGGTCCCCTACGAGCAGTACTTC. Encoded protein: CASSVAGGAVPYEQYF. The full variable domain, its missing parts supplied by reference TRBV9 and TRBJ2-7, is DSGVTQTPKHLITATGQRVTLRCSPRSGDLSVYWYQQSLDQGLQFLIQYYNGEERAKGNILERFSAQQFPDLHSELNLSSLELGDSALYFCASSVAGGAVPYEQYFGPGTRLTVT.

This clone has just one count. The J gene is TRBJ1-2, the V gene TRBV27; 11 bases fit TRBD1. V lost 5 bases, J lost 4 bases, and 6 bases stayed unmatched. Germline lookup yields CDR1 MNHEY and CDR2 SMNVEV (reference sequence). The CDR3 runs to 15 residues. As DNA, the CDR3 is TGTGCCAGCAGTCCCCGGACAGGGGGCACCTATGGCTACACCTTC. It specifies CASSPRTGGTYGYTF.

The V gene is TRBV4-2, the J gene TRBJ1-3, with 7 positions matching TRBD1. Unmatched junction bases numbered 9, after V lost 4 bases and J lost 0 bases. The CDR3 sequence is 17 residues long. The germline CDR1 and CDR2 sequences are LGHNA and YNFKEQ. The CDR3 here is CASSPNPGGSSGNTIYF. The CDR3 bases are TGTGCCAGCAGCCCGAACCCAGGGGGGAGCTCTGGAAACACCATATATTTT.

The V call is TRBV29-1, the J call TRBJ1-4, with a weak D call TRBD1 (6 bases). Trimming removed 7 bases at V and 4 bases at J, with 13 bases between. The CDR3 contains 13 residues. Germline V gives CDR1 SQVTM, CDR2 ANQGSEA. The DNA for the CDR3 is TGCAGCGGCAGCCGGGACAATAATGAAAAACTGTTTTTT. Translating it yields CSGSRDNNEKLFF.

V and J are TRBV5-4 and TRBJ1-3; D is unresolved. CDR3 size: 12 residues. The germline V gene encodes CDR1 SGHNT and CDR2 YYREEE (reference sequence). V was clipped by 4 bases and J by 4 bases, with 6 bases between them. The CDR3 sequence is CASSQQGNTIYF. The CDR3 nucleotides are TGTGCCAGCAGCCAACAGGGAAACACCATATATTTT.

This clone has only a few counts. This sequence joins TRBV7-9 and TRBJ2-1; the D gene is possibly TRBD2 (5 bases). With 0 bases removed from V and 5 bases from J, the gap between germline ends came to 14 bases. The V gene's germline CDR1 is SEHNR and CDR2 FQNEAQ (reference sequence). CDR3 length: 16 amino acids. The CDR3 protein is CASSLARAWKDNEQFF. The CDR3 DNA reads TGTGCCAGCAGCTTAGCGCGGGCGTGGAAGGACAATGAGCAGTTCTTC.

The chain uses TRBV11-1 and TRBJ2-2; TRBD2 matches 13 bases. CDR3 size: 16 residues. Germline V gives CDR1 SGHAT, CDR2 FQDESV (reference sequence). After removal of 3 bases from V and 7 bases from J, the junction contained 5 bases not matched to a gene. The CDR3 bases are TGTGCCAGCAGCTTGGGACTAGCGGGGTTAGACGGGGAGCTGTTTTTT. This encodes CASSLGLAGLDGELFF. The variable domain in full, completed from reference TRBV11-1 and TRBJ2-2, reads EAEVAQSPRYKITEKSQAVAFWCDPISGHATLYWYRQILGQGPELLVQFQDESVVDDSQLPKDRFSAERLKGVDSTLKIQPAELGDSAMYLCASSLGLAGLDGELFFGEGSRLTVL.

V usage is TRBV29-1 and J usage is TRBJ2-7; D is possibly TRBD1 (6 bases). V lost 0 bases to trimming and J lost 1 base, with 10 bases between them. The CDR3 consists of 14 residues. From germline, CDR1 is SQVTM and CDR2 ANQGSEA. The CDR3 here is CSVEDVGASYEQYF. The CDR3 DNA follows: TGCAGCGTTGAAGATGTGGGGGCTTCCTACGAGCAGTACTTC.

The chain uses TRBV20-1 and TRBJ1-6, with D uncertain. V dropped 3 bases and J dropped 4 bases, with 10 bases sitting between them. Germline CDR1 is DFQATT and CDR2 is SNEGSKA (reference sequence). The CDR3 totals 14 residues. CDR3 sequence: CSASRRVYNSPLHF. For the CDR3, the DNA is TGCAGTGCTAGTCGACGGGTATATAATTCACCCCTCCACTTT.

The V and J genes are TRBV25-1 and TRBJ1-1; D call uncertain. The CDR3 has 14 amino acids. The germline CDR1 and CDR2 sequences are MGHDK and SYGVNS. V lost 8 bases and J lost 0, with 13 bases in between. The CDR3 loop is CASASRALNTEAFF. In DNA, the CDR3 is TGTGCCAGCGCAAGCCGAGCCTTGAACACTGAAGCTTTCTTT.

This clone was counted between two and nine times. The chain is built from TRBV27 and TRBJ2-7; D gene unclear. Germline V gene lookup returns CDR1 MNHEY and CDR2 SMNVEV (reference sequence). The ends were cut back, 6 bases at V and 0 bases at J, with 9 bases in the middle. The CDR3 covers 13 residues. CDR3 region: CASRAASSYEQYF. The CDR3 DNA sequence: TGTGCCAGCAGGGCGGCTAGCTCCTACGAGCAGTACTTC.

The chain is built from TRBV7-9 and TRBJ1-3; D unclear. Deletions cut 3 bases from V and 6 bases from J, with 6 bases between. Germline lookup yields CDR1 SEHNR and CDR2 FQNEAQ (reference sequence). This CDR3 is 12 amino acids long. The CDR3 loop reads CASSLVENTIYF. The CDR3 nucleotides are TGTGCCAGCAGCTTGGTCGAAAACACCATATATTTT.

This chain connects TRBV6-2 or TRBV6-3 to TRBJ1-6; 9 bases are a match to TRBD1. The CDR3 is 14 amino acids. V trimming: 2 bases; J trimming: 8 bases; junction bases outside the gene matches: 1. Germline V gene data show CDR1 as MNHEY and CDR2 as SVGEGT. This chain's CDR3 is CASSYGQGHSPLHF. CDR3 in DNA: TGTGCCAGCAGTTACGGACAGGGGCATTCACCCCTCCACTTT.

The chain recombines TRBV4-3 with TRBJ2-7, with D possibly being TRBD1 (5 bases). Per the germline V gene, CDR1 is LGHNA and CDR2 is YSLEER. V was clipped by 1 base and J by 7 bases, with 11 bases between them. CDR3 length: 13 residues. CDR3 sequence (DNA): TGCGCCAGCAGCCAAGTACTAAGGGGAGAGCAGTACTTC. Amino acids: CASSQVLRGEQYF.

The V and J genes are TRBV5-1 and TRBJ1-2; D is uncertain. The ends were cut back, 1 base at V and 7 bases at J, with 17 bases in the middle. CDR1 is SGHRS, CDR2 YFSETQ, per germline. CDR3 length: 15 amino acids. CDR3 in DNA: TGCGCCAGCAGCTTGCGAATCGGGGATCTGTTTGGCTACACCTTC. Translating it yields CASSLRIGDLFGYTF.

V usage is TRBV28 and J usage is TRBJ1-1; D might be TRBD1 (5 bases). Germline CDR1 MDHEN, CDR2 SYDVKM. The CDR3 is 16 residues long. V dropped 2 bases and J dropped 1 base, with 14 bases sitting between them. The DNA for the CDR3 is TGTGCCAGCAGTTTAGCGGGGGACGGAGGGAACACTGAAGCTTTCTTT. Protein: CASSLAGDGGNTEAFF.

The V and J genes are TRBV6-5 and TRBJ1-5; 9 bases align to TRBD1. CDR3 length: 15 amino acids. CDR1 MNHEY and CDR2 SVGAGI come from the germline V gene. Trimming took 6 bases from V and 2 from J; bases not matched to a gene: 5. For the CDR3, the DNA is TGTGCCAGCAGCCGGGACAGGGACGGCAATCAGCCCCAGCATTTT. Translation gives CASSRDRDGNQPQHF.

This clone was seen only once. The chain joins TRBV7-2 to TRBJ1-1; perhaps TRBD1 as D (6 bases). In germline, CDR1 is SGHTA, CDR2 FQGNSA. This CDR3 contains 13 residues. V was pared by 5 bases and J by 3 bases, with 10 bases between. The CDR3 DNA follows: TGTGCCAGCAGCAGACAGGTGCACACTGAAGCTTTCTTT. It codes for CASSRQVHTEAFF.

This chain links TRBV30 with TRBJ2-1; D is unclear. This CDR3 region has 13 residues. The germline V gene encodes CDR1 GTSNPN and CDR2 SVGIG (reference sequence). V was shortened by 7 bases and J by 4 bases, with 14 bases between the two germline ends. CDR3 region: CASLRKLYNEQFF. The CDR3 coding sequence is TGTGCCTCACTCAGGAAGCTGTACAATGAGCAGTTCTTC.

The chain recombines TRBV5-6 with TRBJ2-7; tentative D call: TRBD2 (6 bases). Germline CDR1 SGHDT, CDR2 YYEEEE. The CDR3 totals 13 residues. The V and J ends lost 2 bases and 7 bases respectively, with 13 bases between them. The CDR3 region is CASSLWRAGEQYF. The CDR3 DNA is TGTGCCAGCAGCTTATGGAGGGCAGGGGAGCAGTACTTC.

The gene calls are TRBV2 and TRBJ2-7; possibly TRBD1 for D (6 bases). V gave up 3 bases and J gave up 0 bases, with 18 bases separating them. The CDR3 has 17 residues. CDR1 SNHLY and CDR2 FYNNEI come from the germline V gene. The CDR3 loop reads CASSENLGTLISYEQYF. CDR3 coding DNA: TGTGCCAGCAGTGAGAATCTCGGGACATTGATCTCCTACGAGCAGTACTTC.

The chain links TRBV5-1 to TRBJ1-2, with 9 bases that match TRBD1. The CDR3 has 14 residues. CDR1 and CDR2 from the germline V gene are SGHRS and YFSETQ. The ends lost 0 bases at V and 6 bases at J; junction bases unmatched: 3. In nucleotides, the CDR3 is TGCGCCAGCAGCTTGGGACAGGGGGTCCATGGCTACACCTTC. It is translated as CASSLGQGVHGYTF.